These 29 T cell receptor beta chains originate from one sample sequenced in a study of tumor-infiltrating lymphocytes in primary liver carcinoma. Co-extraction of RNA and DNA was performed on 20-30 mg of unsorted bulk tissue. TCR beta cDNA came from roughly 450 ng total RNA, primed with a constant-region primer. Slightly modified ARM-PCR served as the procedure for the TCR beta libraries. These libraries came from three rounds of nested multiplex PCR. The first two PCR rounds used TRBV1-TRBV30 forward primers with a C-beta reverse primer, about 10 cycles each. A single record per CDR3 protein comes from TCRdb applying MiXCR to the multiplex PCR reads. The sample yields 95,000 to 150,000 distinct CDR3 sequences, 50% to 65% seen once. Input material: liver tumor tissue from sampling region 1. Stated subset: tumor region T1, superior pole. Source of these receptors: a woman aged 55-69 years with primary liver carcinoma and hepatitis B virus infection.

Notes on this clonotype: An end of the junction does not agree with germline; a read error may underlie this. The chain combines TRBV6-1 with TRBJ2-5; D is possibly TRBD2 (6 bases). The CDR3 sequence is 21 residues long. Germline lookup yields CDR1 MNHNS and CDR2 SASEGT. As DNA, the CDR3 is TGTACCAGCAGTGAAGGGGTCTTGGGACTGGGGTCCTTCTTAAAACAAGAGACCCAGTACTTC. It encodes CTSSEGVLGLGSFLKQETQYF.

The sample holds many counts of this clonotype. The chain employs TRBV5-1 and TRBJ2-7, with 9 bases identical to TRBD1. The CDR3 spans 14 residues. CDR1 and CDR2 from the germline V gene are SGHRS and YFSETQ. V shed 3 bases and J 6 bases; nucleotides not matched to a gene: 7. DNA for the CDR3: TGCGCCAGCAGCTGGGGACAGGGAGGTGGCGAGCAGTACTTC. Its translation is CASSWGQGGGEQYF.

This clonotype was recorded once. The chain links TRBV11-2 to TRBJ2-2, with D tentatively TRBD1 (5 bases). Trimming cost V 7 bases and J 7 bases, with 19 bases left between them. This CDR3 is 15 amino acids long. From germline, CDR1 is SGHAT and CDR2 FQNNGV. The CDR3 spells CASNSLRAIGGELFF. In DNA form, the CDR3 reads TGTGCCAGCAACTCTCTCAGGGCTATTGGCGGGGAGCTGTTTTTT.

In the case of this clonotype: A much larger clone lies a single base off, so this may be a read error. Without the conserved terminal phenylalanine or tryptophan, this CDR3 likely stems from a read error. The chain uses TRBV6-1 and TRBJ2-7; 9 nucleotides agree with TRBD2. This CDR3 is built from 14 residues. Trimming took 7 bases from V and 3 from J; bases not matched to a gene: 7. CDR1 is MNHNS and CDR2 is SASEGT in the germline V gene. Written as DNA, the CDR3 is TGTGCCAGCAAACCGGGACTAGCCGTCTACGAGCAGTACTTA. Its protein is CASKPGLAVYEQYL.

A word on this clonotype: Possible read error: a much larger clone is one base away. The chain is built from TRBV6-2 or TRBV6-3 and TRBJ2-7, with D tentatively TRBD1 (6 bases). Germline CDR1 and CDR2: MNHEY and SVGEGT. The CDR3 extends over 15 amino acids. The DNA for the CDR3 is TGTGCCAGCGGTTACAGAGGTGGGGGCTTTGGGGAGCAGTACTTC. It is translated as CASGYRGGGFGEQYF.

Turning to this clonotype: This could be a read error, since a much larger clone is one nucleotide away. V usage is TRBV28 and J usage is TRBJ2-1; 8 nucleotides agree with TRBD2. The CDR3 sequence is 18 residues long. Per germline, CDR1 MDHEN and CDR2 SYDVKM. CDR3 sequence (DNA): TGTGTCAGCAGTTTATCCCCGGGACTAGGAAGCTCCTACAATGAGCAGTTCTTC. Translation: CVSSLSPGLGSSYNEQFF.

This clonotype was found once. This chain connects TRBV5-4 to TRBJ2-2; 8 bases agree with TRBD1. This CDR3 comprises 15 residues. Germline CDR1 and CDR2: SGHNT and YYREEE (reference sequence). This CDR3 is CLSSTGTGNTGELFF. CDR3 DNA sequence: TGTCTCAGCAGTACCGGGACAGGGAACACCGGGGAGCTGTTTTTT.

The sample holds many counts of this clonotype. The rearrangement joins TRBV4-2 to TRBJ2-2; D gene ambiguous. Germline V gene data show CDR1 as LGHNA and CDR2 as YNFKEQ. The CDR3 extends over 16 amino acids. Trimming removed 10 bases from V and 9 bases from J, with 27 bases in between. The CDR3 reads CATQHTSGDPTRELFF. The CDR3 bases are TGTGCCACCCAACACACCTCCGGAGATCCCACGAGGGAGCTGTTTTTT.

In this sample, this clonotype turned up many times. The chain uses TRBV6-9 and TRBJ2-1; the D is unclear. Trimming took off 6 bases at V and 0 bases at J, with 18 bases between the two ends. Germline V gene data show CDR1 as MNHGY and CDR2 as SVAAGI. The CDR3 is 17 amino acids. The CDR3 reads CASRSIHGGRSYNEQFF. DNA for the CDR3: TGTGCCAGCAGATCCATCCATGGCGGTCGCTCCTACAATGAGCAGTTCTTC.

The V gene is TRBV6-5, the J gene TRBJ1-1; perhaps TRBD1 as D (5 bases). This CDR3 is built from 14 residues. CDR1 is MNHEY and CDR2 is SVGAGI in the germline V gene. CDR3 region: CANSQGRPPTEAFF. In DNA, the CDR3 is TGTGCAAACAGTCAGGGACGGCCTCCCACTGAAGCTTTCTTT.

This clonotype has only one observation. The chain is built from TRBV11-2 and TRBJ2-1, with 7 bases lining up with TRBD1. This CDR3 is built from 15 residues. CDR1 and CDR2 from the germline V gene are SGHAT and FQNNGV. The DNA for the CDR3 is TGTGTCAACAGCGACAGGAACAGGGGTTGGGATGAGCAGTTCTTC. It translates to CVNSDRNRGWDEQFF.

As to this clonotype: This may be a read error: a much more frequent sequence differs by one nucleotide. The rearrangement links TRBV29-1 to TRBJ2-5; D not resolved. The CDR3 has 14 residues. Germline CDR1 reads SQVTM; CDR2 reads ANQGSEA. For the CDR3, the DNA is TGCAACGTTGAAGATCTCGGGCCCCAAGAGACCCAGTACTTC. Amino acid sequence: CNVEDLGPQETQYF.

This clonotype showed up just once. This rearrangement joins TRBV14 to TRBJ1-2; D call uncertain. Germline CDR1 SGHDN, CDR2 FVKESK. V was clipped by 4 bases and J by 10 bases, with 22 bases between them. The CDR3 runs 15 residues. DNA for the CDR3: TGTGCCAGCAGCCTTCCCGGGATGCTGACCCATGCCTACACCTTC. Encoded protein: CASSLPGMLTHAYTF.

This chain connects TRBV10-2 to TRBJ2-1, with 7 nucleotides matching TRBD2. The CDR3 extends over 15 amino acids. Germline-derived CDR1 and CDR2 are WSHSY and SAAADI. V shed 1 base, J shed 8 bases, and the junction held 8 bases outside the gene matches. The CDR3 loop reads CASSEFAGAKDEQFF. CDR3 DNA: TGCGCCAGCAGTGAGTTTGCGGGAGCTAAGGATGAGCAGTTCTTC.

As for this clonotype: A read error is likely, as this CDR3 ends without the conserved phenylalanine or tryptophan. The rearrangement joins TRBV5-8 to TRBJ1-6, with no clear D. Trimming took 2 bases from V and 6 from J, leaving 12 bases between them. This CDR3 contains 15 residues. CDR1 is SGHTS, CDR2 YDEGEE, per germline. The CDR3, as DNA: TGTGCCAGCAGCTTTTTCGACGAGGCTAATTCACCCCTCCACTGT. Protein sequence: CASSFFDEANSPLHC.

This sequence joins TRBV28 and TRBJ2-4, with TRBD2 matching over 8 bases. This CDR3 comprises 12 residues. V trimming: 4 bases; J trimming: 10 bases; junction bases outside the gene matches: 3. Germline V CDR1 and CDR2: MDHEN, SYDVKM. The DNA of the CDR3 is TGTGCCAGCAGTTCGACTAGCGCAATTCAGTACTTC. Translation: CASSSTSAIQYF.

There are a few counts of this clonotype. The J gene is TRBJ2-1, the V gene TRBV19; 10 nucleotides align to TRBD2. Germline V gives CDR1 LNHDA, CDR2 SQIVND (reference sequence). V trimming: 7 bases; J trimming: 7 bases; junction bases outside the gene matches: 13. The CDR3 has 16 residues. Written as DNA, the CDR3 is TGTGCCAGTAACAATCAAGCGGGAGGGCCAAGGAATGAGCAGTTCTTC. This gives the protein CASNNQAGGPRNEQFF.

As concerns this clonotype: A much larger clone sits a single nucleotide away, making a read error possible. The CDR3 region has the DNA TGCGCCAGCAGACAGGGTGTGCAGCTCTTC. It codes for CASRQGVQLF. This sequence joins TRBV10-2 and TRBJ2-1, with a weak D call TRBD1 (6 bases). Germline CDR1 and CDR2: WSHSY and SAAADI. This CDR3 is 10 amino acids long.

With regard to this clonotype: Given a much more abundant clone one base away, this may be a read error. The rearrangement links TRBV5-5 to TRBJ2-1; D may be TRBD1 or TRBD2 (5 bases each). Germline loops: CDR1 SGHKS, CDR2 YYEKEE (reference sequence). The CDR3 length is 14 residues. CDR3 residues: CASNPGLNYNEQSF. CDR3 DNA sequence: TGTGCCAGCAACCCGGGGCTTAATTACAATGAGCAGTCCTTC.

On this clonotype itself: One base away lies a much larger clone, so this may be a sequencing read error. The chain uses TRBV5-1 and TRBJ2-7; a weak D match, TRBD1 (6 bases). The ends were cut back, 0 bases at V and 1 base at J, with 11 bases in the middle. This CDR3 comprises 15 residues. The germline V gene has CDR1 SGHRS and CDR2 YFSETQ. The CDR3 loop is CASSLGSGVSYEQYF. CDR3 in DNA: TGCGCCAGCAGCTTGGGGTCAGGGGTTTCCTACGAGCAGTACTTC.

V gene TRBV14 combines with J gene TRBJ2-2; D is unresolved. This CDR3 comprises 16 residues. The V gene lost 4 bases and the J gene lost 0 bases, with 12 bases spanning the gap. Germline loops: CDR1 SGHDN, CDR2 FVKESK. CDR3 DNA sequence: TGTGCCAGCAGCCCCGGAGTGACGGCGAACACCGGGGAGCTGTTTTTT. Its protein product is CASSPGVTANTGELFF. Full variable domain (missing parts from reference TRBV14 and TRBJ2-2): EAGVTQFPSHSVIEKGQTVTLRCDPISGHDNLYWYRRVMGKEIKFLLHFVKESKQDESGMPNNRFLAERTGGTYSTLKVQPAELEDSGVYFCASSPGVTANTGELFFGEGSRLTVL.

This clonotype has at least ten counts. V is TRBV6-5 and J is TRBJ2-7; 10 positions match TRBD1. The CDR3 is 15 amino acids. V shed 2 bases, J shed 0 bases, and the junction held 1 base outside the gene matches. Looked up from germline, CDR1 is MNHEY and CDR2 is SVGAGI. The CDR3 is CASSYRTGGSYEQYF. The CDR3 nucleotides read TGTGCCAGCAGTTACCGGACAGGGGGCTCCTACGAGCAGTACTTC.

Concerning this clonotype itself: One junction end does not reproduce the germline sequence, and a read error may be involved. The chain combines TRBV4-1 with TRBJ2-7, with D possibly being TRBD1 or TRBD2 (5 bases each). This CDR3 has 14 amino acids. CDR1 and CDR2 (germline): MGHRA, YSYEKL. The CDR3 DNA sequence: TGCGCCATCAGCCAAGAGGGCAGGGACTACGAGCAGTACTTC. This codes for CAISQEGRDYEQYF.

This chain links TRBV15 with TRBJ2-5; D call uncertain. V was shortened by 1 base and J by 5 bases, with 14 bases between the two germline ends. The CDR3 runs to 15 residues. The germline V gene has CDR1 LNHNV and CDR2 YYDKDF (reference sequence). CDR3 nucleotide sequence: TGTGCCACCAGCAGAGGGTCCGGCGCCGGGGAGACCCAGTACTTC. As protein: CATSRGSGAGETQYF.

To note about this clonotype: The conserved phenylalanine or tryptophan normally closing the CDR3 is absent here, so this likely arose from a read error. The rearrangement joins TRBV6-5 to TRBJ2-7; no reliable D call. Germline V CDR1 and CDR2: MNHEY, SVGAGI. The CDR3 is 12 residues long. CDR3 sequence (DNA): TGTGCCAGCACGGGTTGGCGCTACGTGCAGTACTTA. Translated, it gives CASTGWRYVQYL.

Note on this clonotype: Given a much more abundant clone one base away, this may be a read error. The rearrangement joins TRBV12-3 or TRBV12-4 to TRBJ1-1; the match to TRBD1 covers 8 bases. The CDR3 is made up of 17 amino acids. The CDR3 sequence: CTSSYTIFRGLRTEAFF. Here the CDR3 DNA reads TGTACCAGCAGCTACACCATCTTCAGGGGGCTGAGGACTGAAGCTTTCTTT.

The chain couples TRBV21-1 to TRBJ2-3; TRBD2, the table's D call, was not compared with the DNA. TRBV21-1 is tagged as a pseudogene. The CDR3 runs 15 residues. In nucleotides, the CDR3 is TGTGCCAGCAGCAGACCCCTGCAGGGCCCGGATACGCAGTATTTT. This gives the protein CASSRPLQGPDTQYF.

V gene TRBV7-8 combines with J gene TRBJ1-1; weak D call: TRBD1 (5 bases). Between the trimmed V and J ends, which lost 1 base and 1 base, there was a span of 7 bases. The CDR3 has 14 residues. CDR1 and CDR2 from the germline V gene are SGHVS and FQNEAQ. CDR3 nucleotide sequence: TGTGCCAGCAGCTTAGTCGGGGGGAACACTGAAGCTTTCTTT. It specifies CASSLVGGNTEAFF.

This clonotype turned up a few times. This sequence joins TRBV13 and TRBJ2-7, with a weak D call TRBD2 (6 bases). The CDR3 contains 14 residues. Trimming cost V 7 bases and J 3 bases, with 16 bases left between them. Germline V gene data show CDR1 as PRHDT and CDR2 as FYEKMQ (reference sequence). Here the CDR3 reads CASMRQGLRYEQYF. The CDR3 DNA reads TGTGCCAGCATGAGGCAGGGACTTCGCTACGAGCAGTACTTC.